This T cell receptor beta chain was recovered during a study of T-cell reconstitution after alpha-beta-depleted transplantation in children. General observations from the study: There were some patients whose high TCRbeta diversity at day 60 came from surviving recipient T cells and thymic progenitors. By about two months after transplant, alpha-beta T cells reportedly arose from several hundred graft clones that had expanded. T-cell counts and diversity at one year following transplant were attributed mainly to newly produced T cells.

This clonotype was observed a few times. Its cognate antigen is unknown. Preparing the TCRbeta library involved the use of unique molecular identifiers. Each CDR3 protein is one row after TCRdb ran MiXCR on the PCR reads. Of 500,000 to 750,000 distinct CDR3 sequences listed, about an eighth are singletons. V dropped 5 bases and J dropped 3 bases, with 15 bases sitting between them. The CDR3 is 15 residues long. CDR1 SEHNR and CDR2 FQNEAQ come from the germline V gene (reference sequence). V usage is TRBV7-9 and J usage is TRBJ2-3; weak D call: TRBD2 (6 bases). The sample consisted of PBMCs, mostly from graft donor cells, taken 360 days after TCRalphabeta/CD19-depleted stem cell transplant. The clonotype comes from a male patient aged 5 to 17 who had a stem cell transplant for acute myeloid leukemia, so the T cells may come from the graft donor. For the CDR3, the DNA is TGTGCCAGCAGCCGTCTGGCGGGAATTACAGATACGCAGTATTTT. It is translated as CASSRLAGITDTQYF.